This passage covers 3 T cell receptor beta chains from one sample sequenced in a study of cytomegalovirus exposure and HLA in healthy donors. Sequencing was performed with immunoSEQ multiplex PCR; in TCRdb, only in-frame clones are kept and a portion is missing. The sample shows 200,000 to 250,000 clones, roughly 85% of them seen only once. Sequencing used PBMCs. Receptors were obtained from a woman aged 18-30 years in good health and CMV-seronegative.

V gene TRBV30 combines with J gene TRBJ2-1; 7 bases map to TRBD2. The V gene end was trimmed by 2 bases and the J gene end by 7 bases; junction bases not matched to a gene: 5. Germline V gene lookup returns CDR1 GTSNPN and CDR2 SVGIG (reference sequence). The CDR3 is made up of 13 amino acids. In DNA form, the CDR3 reads TGTGCCTGGAGTTTCCGGGGGGTTAATGAGCAGTTCTTC. Amino acid sequence: CAWSFRGVNEQFF.

This clone came up once. The chain uses TRBV28 and TRBJ1-5; 12 nucleotides align to TRBD1. V gave up 6 bases and J gave up 5 bases; unmatched junction bases: 11. From germline, CDR1 is MDHEN and CDR2 SYDVKM. This CDR3 comprises 17 residues. The CDR3 nucleotides are TGTGCCAGCAGCGGAAAGGGACAGGGGGCAATTTATCAGCCCCAGCATTTT. Encoded protein: CASSGKGQGAIYQPQHF.

The chain joins TRBV30 to TRBJ2-1; D unresolved. V lost 3 bases and J lost 3, with 6 bases in between. Germline-derived CDR1 and CDR2 are GTSNPN and SVGIG (reference sequence). The CDR3 is 12 residues long. Here the CDR3 reads CAWSRIYNEQFF. The CDR3 nucleotides read TGTGCCTGGAGCCGCATCTACAATGAGCAGTTCTTC.